The 22 T cell receptor beta chains presented below share a single source sample, sequenced in a study of beta chain features in type 1 diabetes. Expressed TCRB transcripts were sequenced because the isolated RNA had all been reverse transcribed beforehand. Sequencing was performed with immunoSEQ multiplex PCR; in TCRdb, only in-frame clones are kept and a portion is missing. The sample lists 430,000 or so clones, roughly an eighth seen once, with approximately 0.05% in the top ten. The sequencing sample was made of naive CD4+ T cells from blood. The receptors originated from a woman under 30 in good health.

This clone was seen a few times. The V call is TRBV11-1, the J call TRBJ2-2, with unresolved D. This CDR3 region has 14 residues. V lost 8 bases, J lost 5 bases, and 15 bases lay in between. Looked up from germline, CDR1 is SGHAT and CDR2 is FQDESV (reference sequence). CDR3 region: CASSPREGTGELFF. The CDR3 nucleotides read TGTGCCAGCTCCCCTAGGGAAGGGACCGGGGAGCTGTTTTTT. The whole variable domain, filled in from reference TRBV11-1 and TRBJ2-2, reads EAEVAQSPRYKITEKSQAVAFWCDPISGHATLYWYRQILGQGPELLVQFQDESVVDDSQLPKDRFSAERLKGVDSTLKIQPAELGDSAMYLCASSPREGTGELFFGEGSRLTVL.

This clone turned up a few times. The rearrangement uses TRBV29-1 and TRBJ2-3, with D possibly TRBD1 on 6 matching bases. The CDR3 has 14 amino acids. Germline CDR1 SQVTM, CDR2 ANQGSEA. V lost 5 bases and J lost 0, with 12 bases in between. DNA of the CDR3: TGCAGCGTTCGGACAGTAACTAGCACAGATACGCAGTATTTT. Protein product: CSVRTVTSTDTQYF.

On this clone: This CDR3 is also generated by other DNA sequences in the sample. The V call is TRBV7-9, the J call TRBJ1-5; D ambiguous. This CDR3 comprises 12 residues. The V gene's germline CDR1 is SEHNR and CDR2 FQNEAQ (reference sequence). With 5 bases removed from V and 7 bases from J, the gap between germline ends came to 9 bases. The CDR3 sequence is CASSPSGQPQHF. CDR3 nucleotide sequence: TGTGCCAGCAGCCCGAGTGGACAGCCCCAGCATTTT.

V and J are TRBV5-1 and TRBJ2-7; D is uncertain. The CDR3 covers 14 residues. V shed 1 base and J shed 1 base, with 9 bases lying between them. Germline V gene data show CDR1 as SGHRS and CDR2 as YFSETQ. The CDR3 region has the DNA TGCGCCAGCAGCTTGCTTTCTCGGTCCTACGAGCAGTACTTC. Protein: CASSLLSRSYEQYF.

The rearrangement joins TRBV7-2 to TRBJ2-7; D is uncertain. The CDR3 has 14 residues. CDR1 is SGHTA, CDR2 FQGNSA, per germline. V lost 5 bases to trimming and J lost 2 bases, with 13 bases between them. The CDR3 DNA is TGTGCCAGCAGCCAAGGAGTACGAACCTACGAGCAGTACGTC. Translating gives CASSQGVRTYEQYV.

This clone was counted a few times. Other DNA sequences in this sample translate to the same CDR3. The V gene is TRBV14, the J gene TRBJ2-2; no definite D call. Germline CDR1 SGHDN, CDR2 FVKESK. This CDR3 is 14 amino acids long. The V gene lost 1 base and the J gene lost 5 bases, with 8 bases spanning the gap. Here the CDR3 reads CASSQVGGTGELFF. The CDR3 nucleotides read TGTGCCAGCAGCCAAGTAGGTGGAACCGGGGAGCTGTTTTTT. Full variable domain (outside the CDR3, taken from reference TRBV14 and TRBJ2-2): EAGVTQFPSHSVIEKGQTVTLRCDPISGHDNLYWYRRVMGKEIKFLLHFVKESKQDESGMPNNRFLAERTGGTYSTLKVQPAELEDSGVYFCASSQVGGTGELFFGEGSRLTVL.

There are a few counts of this clone. The chain carries TRBV9 and TRBJ2-1; 7 bases line up with TRBD2. V lost 0 bases to trimming and J lost 2 bases; unmatched junction nucleotides: 5. Germline V gene data show CDR1 as SGDLS and CDR2 as YYNGEE. CDR3 length: 16 amino acids. The CDR3 sequence: CASSVAGGRAYNEQFF. CDR3 coding DNA: TGTGCCAGCAGCGTAGCTGGAGGGAGGGCCTACAATGAGCAGTTCTTC.

This clone has only a few counts. Other DNA sequences of this sample code for an identical CDR3. The chain employs TRBV9 and TRBJ1-5, with D possibly matching TRBD1 (5 bases). The CDR3 has 14 residues. Germline CDR1 SGDLS, CDR2 YYNGEE. Trimming stripped 5 bases from V and 6 bases from J, with 15 bases between. The CDR3 sequence: CASSRGNTGQPQHF. CDR3 bases: TGTGCCAGCAGTCGCGGGAATACAGGTCAGCCCCAGCATTTT.

V usage is TRBV2 and J usage is TRBJ2-5, with a possible D match to TRBD1 (5 bases). The CDR3 is made up of 13 amino acids. Germline V gene data show CDR1 as SNHLY and CDR2 as FYNNEI. The V gene lost 4 bases and the J gene lost 4 bases, with 10 bases spanning the gap. CDR3: CASSGDRGETQYF. The CDR3 bases are TGTGCCAGCAGTGGCGACAGAGGAGAGACCCAGTACTTC. Complete variable domain (other parts from reference TRBV2 and TRBJ2-5): EPEVTQTPSHQVTQMGQEVILRCVPISNHLYFYWYRQILGQKVEFLVSFYNNEISEKSEIFDDQFSVERPDGSNFTLKIRSTKLEDSAMYFCASSGDRGETQYFGPGTRLLVL.

This clone was seen a handful of times. The chain recombines TRBV7-2 with TRBJ2-3, with TRBD2 as a possible D gene (6 bases). CDR1 SGHTA and CDR2 FQGNSA come from the germline V gene. CDR3 length equals 15 residues. V was cut by 5 bases and J by 0 bases, with 12 bases left in between. In DNA form, the CDR3 reads TGTGCCAGCAGCGAACAGGCGGGGAGCACAGATACGCAGTATTTT. Its protein is CASSEQAGSTDTQYF. Combining the CDR3 with reference TRBV7-2 and TRBJ2-3 gives the whole variable domain GAGVSQSPSNKVTEKGKDVELRCDPISGHTALYWYRQSLGQGLEFLIYFQGNSAPDKSGLPSDRFSAERTGGSVSTLTIQRTQQEDSAVYLCASSEQAGSTDTQYFGPGTRLTVL.

This clone was counted between two and nine times. This chain links TRBV5-1 with TRBJ2-3; either TRBD1 or TRBD2 may fit D (5 bases each). There are 15 residues in the CDR3. The germline CDR1 and CDR2 sequences are SGHRS and YFSETQ. The V gene lost 4 bases and the J gene lost 5 bases, with 17 bases spanning the gap. The CDR3 protein is CASSLGPGFLDTQYF. The CDR3 DNA reads as TGCGCCAGCAGCCTGGGACCCGGATTTCTAGATACGCAGTATTTT.

The chain carries TRBV28 and TRBJ1-2; D gene uncertain. Germline loops: CDR1 MDHEN, CDR2 SYDVKM. V lost 6 bases and J lost 4, with 9 bases in between. This CDR3 has 12 residues. This chain's CDR3 is CASRPDGYGYTF. The CDR3 DNA reads as TGTGCCAGCAGGCCAGACGGCTATGGCTACACCTTC.

The V and J genes are TRBV7-9 and TRBJ1-4; TRBD1 might be the D (5 bases). The V end was cut by 4 bases, the J end by 8 bases, with 14 bases between. The CDR3 totals 14 residues. The germline gives CDR1 SEHNR, CDR2 FQNEAQ (reference sequence). The CDR3 sequence is CASSSGRFGEKLFF. CDR3 nucleotides: TGTGCCAGCAGCTCGGGACGGTTCGGGGAAAAACTGTTTTTT.

The V gene is TRBV5-4, the J gene TRBJ2-5, with a tentative D call TRBD2 (6 bases). Germline V CDR1 and CDR2: SGHNT, YYREEE (reference sequence). This CDR3 is built from 13 residues. V lost 2 bases to trimming and J lost 2 bases, with 7 bases between them. The CDR3 sequence is CASSFGGQETQYF. CDR3 in DNA: TGTGCCAGCAGCTTCGGGGGACAAGAGACCCAGTACTTC.

The table lists this clone with a few counts. The chain employs TRBV7-2 and TRBJ2-5; 7 bases are a match to TRBD2. Germline trimming cut 8 bases from V and 2 bases from J; bases unmatched to any gene: 11. CDR3 length: 15 residues. Germline CDR1 and CDR2: SGHTA and FQGNSA. CDR3 sequence (DNA): TGTGCCAGCCGACCATACGGGGGGTCTCAAGAGACCCAGTACTTC. Its protein is CASRPYGGSQETQYF.

This chain uses TRBV7-2 with TRBJ1-6; TRBD1 aligns across 9 bases. Germline V CDR1 and CDR2: SGHTA, FQGNSA. V shed 8 bases, J shed 10 bases, and the junction held 6 bases outside the gene matches. This CDR3 is built from 13 residues. Here the CDR3 reads CASGQGIVSPLHF. CDR3 in DNA: TGTGCCAGCGGACAGGGGATTGTCTCACCCCTCCACTTT.

This clone came up a few times. The chain recombines TRBV30 with TRBJ2-7, with D possibly being TRBD1 or TRBD2 (5 bases each). Germline lookup yields CDR1 GTSNPN and CDR2 SVGIG (reference sequence). V shed 4 bases and J shed 3 bases, with 13 bases lying between them. This CDR3 has 13 residues. The CDR3 nucleotides are TGTGCCTGGACCAGGGAGCAGATCTACGAGCAGTACTTC. Translation: CAWTREQIYEQYF. Combining the CDR3 with reference TRBV30 and TRBJ2-7 gives the whole variable domain SQTIHQWPATLVQPVGSPLSLECTVEGTSNPNLYWYRQAAGRGLQLLFYSVGIGQISSEVPQNLSASRPQDRQFILSSKKLLLSDSGFYLCAWTREQIYEQYFGPGTRLTVT.

There are a few counts of this clone. The chain recombines TRBV11-3 with TRBJ2-2; D might be TRBD1 (5 bases). The V end was cut by 5 bases, the J end by 10 bases, with 11 bases between. CDR3 length: 12 residues. Germline assignment: CDR1 SGHNT and CDR2 YENEEA. The CDR3 reads CASSPQGMELFF. In nucleotides, the CDR3 is TGTGCCAGCAGCCCTCAGGGAATGGAGCTGTTTTTT.

This clone was seen only a few times. The chain uses TRBV14 and TRBJ2-3; 7 nucleotides match TRBD1. Germline V gene lookup returns CDR1 SGHDN and CDR2 FVKESK. This CDR3 comprises 16 residues. Trimming took 0 bases from V and 4 from J; bases not matched to a gene: 7. The DNA for the CDR3 is TGTGCCAGCAGCCAAGAAAGAGGGGGCCAACCAGATACGCAGTATTTT. This encodes CASSQERGGQPDTQYF.

This clone was seen only a few times. The V call is TRBV2, the J call TRBJ1-2; D is undetermined. The CDR3 runs to 12 residues. CDR1 SNHLY and CDR2 FYNNEI come from the germline V gene. V was pared by 5 bases and J by 1 base, with 5 bases between. The CDR3 reads CASSSFNYGYTF. The CDR3 region has the DNA TGTGCCAGCAGTAGCTTTAACTATGGCTACACCTTC.

The chain recombines TRBV4-3 with TRBJ2-5, with D possibly matching TRBD2 (6 bases). The germline V and J ends were trimmed by 0 bases and 5 bases, with 13 bases remaining between them. The germline V gene has CDR1 LGHNA and CDR2 YSLEER. This CDR3 spans 15 amino acids. Here the CDR3 reads CASSQDFGRGETQYF. CDR3 coding DNA: TGCGCCAGCAGCCAAGATTTCGGGAGAGGGGAGACCCAGTACTTC.

For the CDR3, the DNA is TGCGCCAGCAGCCGGGGAGTTAAAGAGGACATTCAGTACTTC. Its translation is CASSRGVKEDIQYF. The chain combines TRBV4-1 with TRBJ2-4; D may be TRBD2 (5 bases). Germline CDR1 MGHRA, CDR2 YSYEKL. Trimming removed 4 bases from V and 8 bases from J, with 15 bases in between. The CDR3 consists of 14 residues.